These T cell receptor beta chains were read from a single sample in a study of blood T cell repertoires in COVID-19. Only in-frame clones appear in the TCRdb table, and some are missing; sequencing was by immunoSEQ multiplex PCR. The sample has hundreds of thousands of clones; 88% are singletons. The sample consisted of PBMCs or T cells enriched from blood (not recorded which). The receptors shown here come from a woman between 55 and 75 years old in a cohort exposed to, infected with or recovered from COVID-19 (not recorded which). Both conserved end residues are part of each CDR3. The D gene is left open where the match is weak. The size field is filled for only some rows; it gives once, few, many or a size class.

v_gene	d_gene	abundance	j_gene	CDR3aa	CDR3nt
TRBV21-1	.	.	TRBJ1-4	CASSNEGARNGTNEKLFF	TGTGCCAGCAGCAACGAGGGGGCAAGGAATGGTACTAATGAAAAACTGTTTTTT
TRBV6-5	TRBD1	.	TRBJ2-7	CASSLDRVGEQYF	TGTGCCAGCAGTCTAGACAGGGTCGGCGAGCAGTACTTC
TRBV7-2	.	few	TRBJ2-1	CASSSSSYNEQFF	TGTGCCAGCAGCTCTAGCTCCTACAATGAGCAGTTCTTC
TRBV2	TRBD1	.	TRBJ1-6	CASWMGQGNSPLHF	TGTGCCAGCTGGATGGGACAGGGGAATTCACCCCTCCACTTT
TRBV7-9	TRBD2	.	TRBJ2-3	CASSRALAGGTDTQYF	TGTGCCAGCAGCCGAGCGCTAGCGGGGGGCACAGATACGCAGTATTTT
TRBV19	.	.	TRBJ2-3	CASSAASWHTQYF	TGTGCCAGTAGTGCCGCTAGCTGGCATACGCAGTATTTT
TRBV7-8	.	.	TRBJ1-1	CASSLEGWAGEAFF	TGTGCCAGCAGCTTAGAAGGTTGGGCAGGTGAAGCTTTCTTT
TRBV10-2	TRBD2	.	TRBJ2-7	CASSEWGLAGKSSYEQYF	TGCGCCAGCAGTGAGTGGGGACTAGCGGGTAAAAGCTCCTACGAGCAGTACTTC
TRBV25-1	TRBD1	.	TRBJ2-7	CASTPQGARYEQYF	TGTGCCAGCACGCCTCAGGGGGCGCGGTACGAGCAGTACTTC
TRBV7-2	.	.	TRBJ2-5	CASRKVQVQETQYF	TGTGCCAGCAGGAAGGTACAGGTACAAGAGACCCAGTACTTC
TRBV7-9	TRBD2	.	TRBJ2-7	CASTETSFLYEQYF	TGTGCCAGCACCGAGACTAGCTTTCTCTACGAGCAGTACTTC
TRBV12-3/TRBV12-4	.	.	TRBJ1-2	CASSPGNSYGYTF	TGTGCCAGCAGTCCGGGGAATTCCTATGGCTACACCTTC
TRBV10-3	TRBD1	.	TRBJ2-7	CAIQTGSSYEQYF	TGTGCCATCCAGACAGGGAGCTCCTACGAGCAGTACTTC
TRBV11-2	.	.	TRBJ2-2	CASSPLGWTDIKTGELFF	TGTGCCAGCAGCCCCCTAGGTTGGACGGACATCAAGACCGGGGAGCTGTTTTTT
TRBV27	.	.	TRBJ2-7	CASSSVHEQYF	TGTGCCAGCAGTTCGGTCCACGAGCAGTACTTC
TRBV20-1	.	.	TRBJ2-5	CSASGSQETQYF	TGCAGTGCTAGTGGCAGCCAAGAGACCCAGTACTTC
TRBV6-5	.	once	TRBJ2-3	CASSYSASSTDTQYF	TGTGCCAGCAGTTACTCGGCCTCGAGCACAGATACGCAGTATTTT
TRBV4-1	TRBD2	.	TRBJ2-3	CASSRGGSLADTQYF	TGCGCCAGCAGCCGAGGCGGGAGCTTGGCAGATACGCAGTATTTT
TRBV11-1	.	.	TRBJ1-6	CASSRPAPGGSPLHF	TGTGCCAGCAGCCGACCGGCCCCGGGAGGTTCACCCCTCCACTTT
TRBV19	TRBD2	.	TRBJ2-3	CASSIPSGRVDTQYF	TGTGCCAGTAGCATCCCTAGCGGGAGAGTAGATACGCAGTATTTT
TRBV7-6	TRBD1	.	TRBJ1-2	CASSTTGGDAGYTF	TGTGCCAGCAGCACAACAGGGGGCGATGCTGGCTACACCTTC
TRBV5-1	TRBD2	once	TRBJ2-1	CASSPLAGYNEQFF	TGCGCCAGCAGCCCCTTAGCGGGCTACAATGAGCAGTTCTTC
TRBV5-1	.	.	TRBJ1-3	CASSLVVGGSGNTIYF	TGCGCCAGCAGCTTGGTCGTAGGGGGCTCTGGAAACACCATATATTTT
TRBV7-2	TRBD2	.	TRBJ2-1	CASSLYSSGSTYNEQFF	TGTGCCAGCAGCTTATATTCGAGCGGGAGTACCTACAATGAGCAGTTCTTC